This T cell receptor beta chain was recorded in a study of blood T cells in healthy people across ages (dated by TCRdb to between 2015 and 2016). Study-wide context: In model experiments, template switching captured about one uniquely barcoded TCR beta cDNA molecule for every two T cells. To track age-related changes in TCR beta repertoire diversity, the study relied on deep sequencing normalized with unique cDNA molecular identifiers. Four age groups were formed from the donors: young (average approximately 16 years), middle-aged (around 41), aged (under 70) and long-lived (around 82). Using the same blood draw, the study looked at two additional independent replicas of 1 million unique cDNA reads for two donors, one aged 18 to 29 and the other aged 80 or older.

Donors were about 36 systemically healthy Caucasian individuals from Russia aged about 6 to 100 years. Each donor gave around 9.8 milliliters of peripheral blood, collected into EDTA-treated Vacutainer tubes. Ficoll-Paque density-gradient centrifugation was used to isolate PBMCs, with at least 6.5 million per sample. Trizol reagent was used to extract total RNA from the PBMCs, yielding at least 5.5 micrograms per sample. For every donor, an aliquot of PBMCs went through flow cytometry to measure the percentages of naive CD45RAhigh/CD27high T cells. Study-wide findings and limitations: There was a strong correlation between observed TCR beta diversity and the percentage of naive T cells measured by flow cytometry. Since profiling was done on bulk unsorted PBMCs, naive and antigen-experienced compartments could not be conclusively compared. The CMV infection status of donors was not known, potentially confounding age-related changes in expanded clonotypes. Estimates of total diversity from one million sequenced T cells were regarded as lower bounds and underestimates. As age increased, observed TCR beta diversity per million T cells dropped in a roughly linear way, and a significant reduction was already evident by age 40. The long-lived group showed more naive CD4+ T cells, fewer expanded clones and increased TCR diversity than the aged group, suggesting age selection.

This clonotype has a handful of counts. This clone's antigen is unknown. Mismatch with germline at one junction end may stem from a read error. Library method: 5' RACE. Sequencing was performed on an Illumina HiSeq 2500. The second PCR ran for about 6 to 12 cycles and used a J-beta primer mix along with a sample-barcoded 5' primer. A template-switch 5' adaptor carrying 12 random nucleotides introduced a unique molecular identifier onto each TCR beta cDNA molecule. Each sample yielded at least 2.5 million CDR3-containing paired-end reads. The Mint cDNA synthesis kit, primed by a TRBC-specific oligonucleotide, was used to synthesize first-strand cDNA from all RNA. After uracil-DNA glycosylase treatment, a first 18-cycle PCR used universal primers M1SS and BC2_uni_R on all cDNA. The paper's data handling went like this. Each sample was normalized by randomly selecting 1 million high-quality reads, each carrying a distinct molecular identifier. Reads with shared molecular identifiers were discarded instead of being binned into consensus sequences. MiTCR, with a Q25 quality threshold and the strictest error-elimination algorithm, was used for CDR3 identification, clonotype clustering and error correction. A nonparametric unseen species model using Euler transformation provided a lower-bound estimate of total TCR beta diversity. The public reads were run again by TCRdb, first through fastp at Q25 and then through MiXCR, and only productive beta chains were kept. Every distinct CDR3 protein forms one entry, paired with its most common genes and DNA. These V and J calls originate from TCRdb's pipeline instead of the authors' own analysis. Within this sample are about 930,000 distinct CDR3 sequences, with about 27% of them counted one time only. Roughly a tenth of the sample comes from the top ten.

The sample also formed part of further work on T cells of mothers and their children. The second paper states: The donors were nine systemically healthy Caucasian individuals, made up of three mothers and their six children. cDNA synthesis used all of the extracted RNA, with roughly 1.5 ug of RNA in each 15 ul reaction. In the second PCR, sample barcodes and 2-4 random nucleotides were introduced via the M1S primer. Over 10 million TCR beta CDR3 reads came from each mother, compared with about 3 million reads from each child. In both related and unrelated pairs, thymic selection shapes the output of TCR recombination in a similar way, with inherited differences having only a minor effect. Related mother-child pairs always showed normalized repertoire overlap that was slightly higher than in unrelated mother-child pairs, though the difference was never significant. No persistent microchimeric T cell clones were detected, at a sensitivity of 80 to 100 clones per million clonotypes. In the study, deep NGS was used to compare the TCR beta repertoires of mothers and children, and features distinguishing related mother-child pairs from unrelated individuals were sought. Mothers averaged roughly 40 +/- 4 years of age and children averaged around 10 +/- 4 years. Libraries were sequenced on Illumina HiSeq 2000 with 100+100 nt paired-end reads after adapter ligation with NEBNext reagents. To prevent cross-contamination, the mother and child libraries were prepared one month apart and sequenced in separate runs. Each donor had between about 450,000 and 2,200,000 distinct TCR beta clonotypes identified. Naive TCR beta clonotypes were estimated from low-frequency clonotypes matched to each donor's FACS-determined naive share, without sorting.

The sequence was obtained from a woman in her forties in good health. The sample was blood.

For the CDR3, the sequence is CASSPQRGGYDEQFF. The sequenced DNA: TGTGCCAGCAGCCCCCAGCGGGGGGGCTACGATGAGCAGTTCTTC. Recombination linked TRBV7-3 to TRBJ2-1; TRBD2 fits 10 bases in the junction. CDR1 and CDR2, per the germline V gene, are SGHTA and FQGTGA. The CDR3, from cysteine to phenylalanine, totals 15 residues. Of all the DNA, just the CDR3 is kept, 45 bases in frame from base 1.